One sample yielded the 10 T cell receptor beta chains listed below, sequenced in a study of blood T cell repertoires in COVID-19. Using immunoSEQ multiplex PCR, the repertoire was profiled, and TCRdb retains in-frame clones only, with some absent. This sample yields 94,000 or so clones, of which 70% to 90% are seen a single time; about 8% belongs to the top ten. The sample comprised peripheral blood. The source is a woman in her 70s with acute or convalescent COVID-19.

This chain links TRBV5-4 with TRBJ2-1; possibly TRBD1 for D (5 bases). The CDR3 is 12 residues long. V lost 4 bases and J 8 bases, leaving 10 bases between the germline ends. Germline loops: CDR1 SGHNT, CDR2 YYREEE (reference sequence). CDR3 sequence (DNA): TGTGCCAGCAGCCCAAGGGGTGATGAGCAGTTCTTC. Its translation is CASSPRGDEQFF.

The chain links TRBV29-1 to TRBJ2-7; 9 nucleotides match TRBD1. The V and J ends lost 7 bases and 2 bases, in that order; junction bases with no gene match: 3. The CDR3 covers 12 residues. Per germline, CDR1 SQVTM and CDR2 ANQGSEA. The CDR3 DNA is TGCAGCGCCGGGACAGGGCCCTACGAGCAGTACTTC. Amino acid sequence: CSAGTGPYEQYF.

The V gene is TRBV27, the J gene TRBJ2-3; perhaps TRBD1 as D (5 bases). V lost 4 bases and J lost 6, with 20 bases in between. CDR3 length equals 16 residues. The germline V gene has CDR1 MNHEY and CDR2 SMNVEV (reference sequence). CDR3 region: CASSSWSGKFGDTQYF. CDR3 DNA sequence: TGTGCCAGCAGTTCATGGTCAGGGAAGTTTGGGGATACGCAGTATTTT.

V and J are TRBV2 and TRBJ1-5; TRBD1 matches 11 bases. The CDR3 is made up of 15 amino acids. Looked up from germline, CDR1 is SNHLY and CDR2 is FYNNEI. Trimming took 7 bases from V and 7 from J; bases not matched to a gene: 9. CDR3 sequence: CASTVGTGGFQPQHF. The CDR3 bases are TGTGCCAGCACAGTAGGGACAGGGGGATTCCAGCCCCAGCATTTT.

The J gene is TRBJ1-2, the V gene TRBV29-1; D perhaps matches TRBD1 (5 bases). CDR1 and CDR2 from the germline V gene are SQVTM and ANQGSEA. The CDR3 spans 15 residues. With 4 bases removed from V and 0 bases from J, the gap between germline ends came to 15 bases. The chain's CDR3 is CSVGVQEFSNYGYTF. DNA for the CDR3: TGCAGCGTTGGTGTACAGGAGTTCTCTAACTATGGCTACACCTTC. Together with reference TRBV29-1 and TRBJ1-2, the CDR3 gives the full variable domain: SAVISQKPSRDICQRGTSLTIQCQVDSQVTMMFWYRQQPGQSLTLIATANQGSEATYESGFVIDKFPISRPNLTFSTLTVSNMSPEDSSIYLCSVGVQEFSNYGYTFGSGTRLTVV.

In DNA form, the CDR3 reads TGTGCCAGCAGCCTAGCCACAGGGGGCGCGGGGTATTCACCCCTCCACTTT. Residues: CASSLATGGAGYSPLHF. J is TRBJ1-6 and V is TRBV28; the match to TRBD1 covers 9 bases. The CDR3 consists of 17 residues. Germline V gene sequence: CDR1 MDHEN, CDR2 SYDVKM. Unmatched junction bases numbered 14, after V lost 6 bases and J lost 8 bases. Using reference TRBV28 and TRBJ1-6 for the parts outside the CDR3, the full variable domain is DVKVTQSSRYLVKRTGEKVFLECVQDMDHENMFWYRQDPGLGLRLIYFSYDVKMKEKGDIPEGYSVSREKKERFSLILESASTNQTSMYLCASSLATGGAGYSPLHFGNGTRLTVT.

The chain employs TRBV10-3 and TRBJ1-3; D gene ambiguous. Between the trimmed V and J ends, which lost 3 bases and 0 bases, there was a span of 9 bases. Germline V gene data show CDR1 as ENHRY and CDR2 as SYGVKD. This CDR3 spans 15 amino acids. The CDR3 bases are TGTGCCATCAGTGACCCGACAACCTCTGGAAACACCATATATTTT. It encodes CAISDPTTSGNTIYF.

The J gene is TRBJ1-1, the V gene TRBV7-3, with 7 nucleotides matching TRBD1. Losses at the gene ends were 4 bases for V and 1 base for J; bases not matched to a gene: 0. Per the germline V gene, CDR1 is SGHTA and CDR2 is FQGTGA. The CDR3 runs to 13 residues. The CDR3 coding sequence is TGTGCCAGCAGCTGGACAGGGAACACTGAAGCTTTCTTT. Encoded protein: CASSWTGNTEAFF.

The genes are TRBV6-6 and TRBJ2-7; TRBD1 might be the D (6 bases). V was shortened by 5 bases and J by 3 bases, with 17 bases between the two germline ends. This CDR3 comprises 15 residues. Looked up from germline, CDR1 is MNHNY and CDR2 is SVGAGI (reference sequence). The CDR3 DNA is TGTGCCAGCAGTGCAACCGGGACACCCCTCTACGAGCAGTACTTC. Translation: CASSATGTPLYEQYF.

The chain combines TRBV5-5 with TRBJ1-1, with D maybe TRBD1 (5 bases). This CDR3 region has 14 residues. The germline V gene has CDR1 SGHKS and CDR2 YYEKEE (reference sequence). The ends were cut back, 2 bases at V and 6 bases at J, with 14 bases in the middle. The CDR3 is CASSFERGRAEAFF. The CDR3 DNA reads as TGTGCCAGCAGCTTTGAAAGGGGCCGGGCTGAAGCTTTCTTT.